The T cell receptor (beta chain) under discussion was sequenced for a study of early T cells in non-severe SARS-CoV-2 infection. Overall study: Sequencing was performed on bulk RNA from unsorted whole blood, leaving chains unpaired.

From germline, CDR1 is SQVTM and CDR2 ANQGSEA. V lost 6 bases to trimming and J lost 8 bases, with 22 bases between them. This CDR3 has 15 residues. TCRdb re-called the 5' RACE reads with MiXCR, one entry per CDR3 protein. The table has about 110,000 distinct CDR3 sequences, around 10% seen once; the top ten hold approximately 6.9%. The chain has TRBV29-1 and TRBJ2-2; D might be TRBD2 (6 bases). This receptor was taken from an adult who was a healthcare worker with PCR-confirmed SARS-CoV-2 infection or an uninfected control (not recorded which). Specimen: whole blood. The CDR3 bases are TGCAGCGTCCTCGGGACTCACCCCGAGGGGGGGGAGCTGTTTTTT. It codes for CSVLGTHPEGGELFF.